These 31 T cell receptor beta chains originate from one sample sequenced in a study of blood T cell repertoires in COVID-19. Profiled with immunoSEQ multiplex PCR; TCRdb holds only in-frame clones, not every one. The sample shows 100,000 or so clones, roughly 87% of them seen only once. The sample comprised peripheral blood. Receptors were obtained from an elderly man with acute or convalescent COVID-19.

The chain has TRBV6-4 and TRBJ2-2; 11 nucleotides line up with TRBD2. V trimming: 6 bases; J trimming: 4 bases; junction bases outside the gene matches: 1. CDR1 is MRHNA, CDR2 SNTAGT, per germline. The CDR3 length is 14 residues. CDR3 in amino acids: CASRTSGITGELFF. CDR3 DNA: TGTGCCAGCAGGACTAGCGGGATCACCGGGGAGCTGTTTTTT.

V and J are TRBV28 and TRBJ2-7; D is undetermined. V lost 6 bases to trimming and J lost 4 bases, with 13 bases between them. Germline loops: CDR1 MDHEN, CDR2 SYDVKM. The CDR3 has 13 amino acids. The CDR3 reads CASSKSGIYEQYF. The CDR3 DNA follows: TGTGCCAGCAGCAAATCGGGTATATACGAGCAGTACTTC.

The rearrangement joins TRBV7-2 to TRBJ1-1; no clear D gene. Germline CDR1 SGHTA, CDR2 FQGNSA. Trimming left V 4 bases short and J 4 bases short, with 13 bases between. This CDR3 comprises 14 residues. CDR3 sequence: CASSSPGRFTEAFF. The DNA of the CDR3 is TGTGCCAGCAGCTCGCCGGGTCGCTTCACTGAAGCTTTCTTT.

The V call is TRBV5-4, the J call TRBJ1-1, with a tentative D call TRBD1 (5 bases). V was cut by 4 bases and J by 1 base, with 14 bases left in between. This CDR3 is built from 15 residues. Germline CDR1 SGHNT, CDR2 YYREEE (reference sequence). CDR3 sequence: CASSRDGGGNTEAFF. The CDR3 coding sequence is TGTGCCAGCAGCCGGGACGGGGGAGGGAACACTGAAGCTTTCTTT.

V and J are TRBV23-1 and TRBJ2-7; 7 positions match TRBD1. TRBV23-1 belongs to the ORF category, with a function that is uncertain. With V trimmed by 2 bases and J by 7 bases, 8 bases remained unmatched. The CDR3 spans 14 residues. The CDR3 bases are TGCGCCAGCAGTCAACATACAGGGGTGTGGGAGCAGTACTTC. This codes for CASSQHTGVWEQYF.

The genes are TRBV18 and TRBJ2-3, with 9 positions matching TRBD1. Looked up from germline, CDR1 is KGHSH and CDR2 is LQKENI. The CDR3 has 13 amino acids. V was pared by 4 bases and J by 5 bases, with 1 base of the junction left unmatched. CDR3 nucleotide sequence: TGTGCCAGCTCACTGGGACAGGGAGATACGCAGTATTTT. Amino acids: CASSLGQGDTQYF.

The V call is TRBV19, the J call TRBJ1-5, with TRBD1 as a possible D gene (6 bases). This CDR3 has 16 amino acids. Looked up from germline, CDR1 is LNHDA and CDR2 is SQIVND (reference sequence). V was clipped by 9 bases and J by 6 bases, with 24 bases between them. CDR3 nucleotide sequence: TGTGCCAGCACCACGGGGGGGCAAGGGACGCGTCAGCCCCAGCATTTT. It encodes CASTTGGQGTRQPQHF.

This rearrangement joins TRBV5-1 to TRBJ1-1, with 8 bases that match TRBD1. The CDR3 consists of 16 residues. The ends lost 3 bases at V and 0 bases at J; junction bases unmatched: 7. The V gene's germline CDR1 is SGHRS and CDR2 YFSETQ. CDR3 loop: CASSSGQGALNTEAFF. CDR3 coding DNA: TGCGCCAGCAGCTCCGGACAGGGCGCTTTGAACACTGAAGCTTTCTTT. Together with reference TRBV5-1 and TRBJ1-1, the CDR3 gives the full variable domain: KAGVTQTPRYLIKTRGQQVTLSCSPISGHRSVSWYQQTPGQGLQFLFEYFSETQRNKGNFPGRFSGRQFSNSRSEMNVSTLELGDSALYLCASSSGQGALNTEAFFGQGTRLTVV.

This clone was counted once. The chain has TRBV13 and TRBJ2-3; the match to TRBD1 covers 9 bases. This CDR3 has 15 amino acids. With 4 bases clipped from V and 4 bases from J, the junction kept 6 bases outside the gene matches. The V gene's germline CDR1 is PRHDT and CDR2 FYEKMQ (reference sequence). CDR3: CASSSRDRGSDTQYF. In DNA form, the CDR3 reads TGTGCCAGCAGCTCCAGAGACAGGGGGTCAGATACGCAGTATTTT. Variable domain in full (rest from reference TRBV13 and TRBJ2-3): AAGVIQSPRHLIKEKRETATLKCYPIPRHDTVYWYQQGPGQDPQFLISFYEKMQSDKGSIPDRFSAQQFSDYHSELNMSSLELGDSALYFCASSSRDRGSDTQYFGPGTRLTVL.

The chain is built from TRBV6-2 or TRBV6-3 and TRBJ1-1, with 7 bases aligning to TRBD1. The germline CDR1 and CDR2 sequences are MNHEY and SVGEGT. The CDR3 is 16 amino acids. V shed 2 bases, J shed 1 base, and the junction held 7 bases outside the gene matches. The CDR3 coding sequence is TGTGCCAGCAGTTACGAGCTTAGGGACAGGAACACTGAAGCTTTCTTT. Its protein is CASSYELRDRNTEAFF.

This chain connects TRBV3-1 (or the pseudogene TRBV3-2) to TRBJ1-5; 10 nucleotides agree with TRBD1. The CDR3 consists of 16 residues. The J segment lost 2 bases and the V segment lost 5 bases, leaving 6 bases of the junction unmatched. Germline V gene lookup returns CDR1 LGHDT and CDR2 YNNKEL (reference sequence). DNA of the CDR3: TGTGCCAGCAGCGCCCGACAGGGGGCTGGCAATCAGCCCCAGCATTTT. Protein sequence: CASSARQGAGNQPQHF.

This rearrangement joins TRBV29-1 to TRBJ2-1; D uncertain. From germline, CDR1 is SQVTM and CDR2 ANQGSEA. Trimming removed 2 bases at V and 10 bases at J, with 9 bases between. This CDR3 has 11 amino acids. The CDR3 sequence: CSVERVMEQFF. The CDR3 DNA reads as TGCAGCGTTGAACGGGTCATGGAGCAGTTCTTC.

The CDR3 region is CASSIEEGPGTGELFF. The CDR3 DNA reads as TGTGCCAGTAGTATAGAGGAGGGACCGGGCACCGGGGAGCTGTTTTTT. V gene TRBV19 combines with J gene TRBJ2-2; D perhaps matches TRBD2 (6 bases). There are 16 residues in the CDR3. Germline-derived CDR1 and CDR2 are LNHDA and SQIVND (reference sequence). Trimming took 0 bases from V and 4 from J, leaving 12 bases between them. Using reference TRBV19 and TRBJ2-2 for the parts outside the CDR3, the full variable domain is DGGITQSPKYLFRKEGQNVTLSCEQNLNHDAMYWYRQDPGQGLRLIYYSQIVNDFQKGDIAEGYSVSREKKESFPLTVTSAQKNPTAFYLCASSIEEGPGTGELFFGEGSRLTVL.

V usage is TRBV12-5 and J usage is TRBJ1-1, with D possibly TRBD1 on 6 matching bases. This CDR3 region has 18 residues. Per the germline V gene, CDR1 is LGHNT and CDR2 is FRNRAP. Trimming removed 0 bases from V and 1 base from J, with 18 bases in between. The CDR3 bases are TGTGCTAGTGGTTTGGTACTTGGGGGCGAGTTGAGGAACACTGAAGCTTTCTTT. Protein sequence: CASGLVLGGELRNTEAFF.

This clone was observed a single time. V is TRBV5-1 and J is TRBJ1-1, with D possibly being TRBD1 (6 bases). Germline assignment: CDR1 SGHRS and CDR2 YFSETQ. Trimming took 2 bases from V and 1 from J, leaving 12 bases between them. CDR3 length equals 15 residues. CDR3 region: CASSLQGNSNTEAFF. The CDR3 nucleotides are TGCGCCAGCAGCTTACAGGGAAACTCGAACACTGAAGCTTTCTTT.

This chain connects TRBV12-3 or TRBV12-4 to TRBJ2-5; perhaps TRBD1 as D (5 bases). The CDR3 totals 13 residues. Trimming pared 1 base from V and 4 bases from J, leaving 7 bases between. The CDR3 loop reads CASSLEGPETQYF. CDR3 sequence (DNA): TGTGCCAGCAGTTTAGAGGGGCCAGAGACCCAGTACTTC.

The V and J genes are TRBV7-2 and TRBJ2-3, with 8 positions matching TRBD2. Germline V gives CDR1 SGHTA, CDR2 FQGNSA. CDR3 size: 15 residues. Trimming at V came to 7 bases and at J to 1 base, leaving 7 bases not matched to a gene. CDR3 DNA sequence: TGTGCCAGCATCGAGCGGGGGTTGGGCACAGATACGCAGTATTTT. This sequence encodes CASIERGLGTDTQYF.

This chain uses TRBV30 with TRBJ2-5, with D possibly matching TRBD1 (6 bases). The CDR3 covers 11 residues. With 2 bases removed from V and 10 bases from J, the gap between germline ends came to 11 bases. CDR1 is GTSNPN, CDR2 SVGIG, per germline (reference sequence). Here the CDR3 DNA reads TGTGCCTGGAGTTTCAGGGGTTACCAGTACTTC. This codes for CAWSFRGYQYF.

The chain recombines TRBV20-1 with TRBJ2-3; D is uncertain. Germline lookup yields CDR1 DFQATT and CDR2 SNEGSKA (reference sequence). Trimming pared 2 bases from V and 5 bases from J, leaving 2 bases between. CDR3 length: 10 amino acids. CDR3 bases: TGCAGTGCTAGACAAGATACGCAGTATTTT. Amino acid sequence: CSARQDTQYF.

This clone was recorded once. The chain combines TRBV28 with TRBJ1-6; D unclear. CDR1 and CDR2 from the germline V gene are MDHEN and SYDVKM. The V end was cut by 3 bases, the J end by 0 bases, with 9 bases between. The CDR3 is 16 residues long. The CDR3 region is CASSFQESSYNSPLHF. In nucleotides, the CDR3 is TGTGCCAGCAGTTTTCAGGAAAGCTCCTATAATTCACCCCTCCACTTT. The full variable domain, rest sourced from reference TRBV28 and TRBJ1-6, is DVKVTQSSRYLVKRTGEKVFLECVQDMDHENMFWYRQDPGLGLRLIYFSYDVKMKEKGDIPEGYSVSREKKERFSLILESASTNQTSMYLCASSFQESSYNSPLHFGNGTRLTVT.

The V call is TRBV28, the J call TRBJ2-1; TRBD2 agrees at 8 bases. The CDR3 extends over 15 amino acids. Germline assignment: CDR1 MDHEN and CDR2 SYDVKM. The V gene end was trimmed by 3 bases and the J gene end by 4 bases; junction bases not matched to a gene: 5. The CDR3: CASSLRGLGYNEQFF. In DNA, the CDR3 is TGTGCCAGCAGTTTGAGGGGACTAGGTTACAATGAGCAGTTCTTC.

V and J are TRBV5-1 and TRBJ1-1; D remains unclear. This CDR3 contains 14 residues. Looked up from germline, CDR1 is SGHRS and CDR2 is YFSETQ. With 0 bases removed from V and 2 bases from J, the gap between germline ends came to 8 bases. The CDR3, as DNA: TGCGCCAGCAGCTTGGATTTCCTAAACACTGAAGCTTTCTTT. It codes for CASSLDFLNTEAFF.

The chain joins TRBV3-1 (or the pseudogene TRBV3-2) to TRBJ1-5; 10 bases are a match to TRBD1. From germline, CDR1 is LGHDT and CDR2 YNNKEL (reference sequence). CDR3 length: 14 amino acids. Trimming removed 4 bases from V and 4 bases from J; junction bases left unmatched: 1. DNA for the CDR3: TGTGCCAGCAGCCCGGGACAGGGGAATCAGCCCCAGCATTTT. This gives the protein CASSPGQGNQPQHF.

V gene TRBV2 combines with J gene TRBJ1-1, with 7 positions matching TRBD1. CDR3 length: 15 residues. V lost 6 bases, J lost 8 bases, and 15 bases stayed unmatched. Looked up from germline, CDR1 is SNHLY and CDR2 is FYNNEI. The CDR3 reads CASRASGTVGVEAFF. The CDR3 bases are TGTGCCAGCAGAGCTTCCGGGACAGTTGGGGTGGAAGCTTTCTTT.

The chain uses TRBV28 and TRBJ2-7, with TRBD2 matching over 8 bases. CDR1 MDHEN and CDR2 SYDVKM come from the germline V gene. The V segment lost 6 bases and the J segment 2 bases; nucleotides outside the gene matches: 9. The CDR3 is made up of 15 amino acids. The CDR3 DNA follows: TGTGCCAGCAGCTCCCCCACTAGCGGAACCTACGAGCAGTACTTC. The encoded protein is CASSSPTSGTYEQYF.

V is TRBV28 and J is TRBJ1-5; D may be TRBD1 (6 bases). The CDR3 length is 15 residues. Germline assignment: CDR1 MDHEN and CDR2 SYDVKM. V lost 5 bases to trimming and J lost 12 bases, with 23 bases between them. This CDR3 reads CASSPGQSSSGVQHF. CDR3 bases: TGTGCCAGCAGTCCGGGACAATCATCATCAGGAGTCCAGCATTTT.

In its sample, this clone was seen a few times. This chain links TRBV5-6 with TRBJ2-7; TRBD1 might be the D (6 bases). There are 16 residues in the CDR3. Trimming took 3 bases from V and 0 from J, leaving 16 bases between them. Per germline, CDR1 SGHDT and CDR2 YYEEEE. The CDR3 protein is CASSSMDRWFSYEQYF. CDR3 bases: TGTGCCAGCAGCTCCATGGACAGATGGTTCTCCTACGAGCAGTACTTC.

A few counts support this clone. The chain employs TRBV4-3 and TRBJ2-2; D may be TRBD1 (6 bases). V shed 4 bases and J shed 1 base, with 10 bases lying between them. This CDR3 is built from 15 residues. The V gene's germline CDR1 is LGHNA and CDR2 YSLEER. Here the CDR3 reads CASSPSGQNTGELFF. CDR3 nucleotides: TGCGCCAGCAGCCCCTCGGGACAGAACACCGGGGAGCTGTTTTTT.

The chain recombines TRBV28 with TRBJ1-6, with 8 bases matching TRBD1. This CDR3 contains 14 residues. Per germline, CDR1 MDHEN and CDR2 SYDVKM. J was trimmed by 7 bases and V by 2 bases; bases with no gene match: 1. The CDR3 nucleotides read TGTGCCAGCAGTTTAGGACAGGGCAATTCACCCCTCCACTTT. Its translation: CASSLGQGNSPLHF.

This clone was counted a few times. The V gene is TRBV4-3, the J gene TRBJ2-7, with 7 bases fitting TRBD1. The germline gives CDR1 LGHNA, CDR2 YSLEER. This CDR3 comprises 12 residues. V lost 1 base, J lost 6 bases, and 0 bases stayed unmatched. As DNA, the CDR3 is TGCGCCAGCAGCCAAGGGACAGGCGAGCAGTACTTC. It codes for CASSQGTGEQYF.

The chain is built from TRBV30 and TRBJ2-3; TRBD2 matches 8 bases. Germline V lookup: CDR1 GTSNPN, CDR2 SVGIG (reference sequence). CDR3 length equals 13 residues. V trimming: 0 bases; J trimming: 6 bases; junction bases outside the gene matches: 2. The CDR3 DNA sequence: TGTGCCTGGAGTGTTTCGGGGGGGGATACGCAGTATTTT. It specifies CAWSVSGGDTQYF.